These T cell receptor beta chains were read from a single sample in a study of blood T cell repertoires in COVID-19. Using immunoSEQ multiplex PCR, the repertoire was profiled, and TCRdb retains in-frame clones only, with some absent. The table includes fewer than 300,000 clones, around 80% detected once. The sequenced sample consisted of peripheral blood. The receptors originated from a man at least 80 years old with acute or convalescent COVID-19. Both conserved end residues are part of each CDR3. Each record gives: clone size, D gene, V gene, CDR3 length, J gene, CDR3 DNA, CDR3 protein. A D gene is named only where the DNA matches it firmly. Some rows have no size entry. The others give once, few or many, or a class for an expanded clone.

abundance: -
d_gene: -
v_gene: TRBV2
len: 13
j_gene: TRBJ1-1
CDR3nt: TGTGCCAGCAGTGGACAGCCGAACACTGAAGCTTTCTTT
CDR3aa: CASSGQPNTEAFF

abundance: -
d_gene: -
v_gene: TRBV24-1
len: 12
j_gene: TRBJ1-2
CDR3nt: TGTGCCACCAGTGTCTACTCGAATGGCTACACCTTC
CDR3aa: CATSVYSNGYTF

abundance: -
d_gene: -
v_gene: TRBV3-1/TRBV3-2
len: 12
j_gene: TRBJ2-1
CDR3nt: TGTGCCAGCAGCCGTAGCTGGAATGAGCAGTTCTTC
CDR3aa: CASSRSWNEQFF

abundance: -
d_gene: -
v_gene: TRBV19
len: 15
j_gene: TRBJ1-5
CDR3nt: TGTGCCAGTACCAGGGAGGAGGGTAGCAATCAGCCCCAGCATTTT
CDR3aa: CASTREEGSNQPQHF

abundance: -
d_gene: TRBD2
v_gene: TRBV3-1/TRBV3-2
len: 17
j_gene: TRBJ2-1
CDR3nt: TGTGCCAGCAGCCAAGATACTAGCGGCTACTCCTACAATGAGCAGTTCTTC
CDR3aa: CASSQDTSGYSYNEQFF

abundance: -
d_gene: -
v_gene: TRBV11-1
len: 14
j_gene: TRBJ1-4
CDR3nt: TGTGCCAGCAGCGTAGGGGACTCAAATGAAAAACTGTTTTTT
CDR3aa: CASSVGDSNEKLFF

abundance: once
d_gene: -
v_gene: TRBV5-8
len: 12
j_gene: TRBJ1-2
CDR3nt: TGTGCCAGCAGCTTACAGGGCTATGGCTACACCTTC
CDR3aa: CASSLQGYGYTF

abundance: -
d_gene: TRBD1
v_gene: TRBV28
len: 19
j_gene: TRBJ2-5
CDR3nt: TGTGCCAGCACAGCCCGGACAGGGTCTGACCGCGGAGCGCAAGAGACCCAGTACTTC
CDR3aa: CASTARTGSDRGAQETQYF

abundance: -
d_gene: -
v_gene: TRBV29-1
len: 14
j_gene: TRBJ1-2
CDR3nt: TGCAGCGTTTATCCTGGGGGGGTCCGTTCTGGCTACACCTTC
CDR3aa: CSVYPGGVRSGYTF

abundance: -
d_gene: -
v_gene: TRBV4-2
len: 15
j_gene: TRBJ1-5
CDR3nt: TGTGCCAGCAGCCAAGAACGAGACAACGTACAGCCCCAGCATTTT
CDR3aa: CASSQERDNVQPQHF

abundance: -
d_gene: -
v_gene: TRBV6-2/TRBV6-3
len: 17
j_gene: TRBJ2-7
CDR3nt: TGTGCCAGCAGTTCCCACACCCCGCGGGGAGCCCACTACGAGCAGTACTTC
CDR3aa: CASSSHTPRGAHYEQYF

abundance: -
d_gene: -
v_gene: TRBV9
len: 16
j_gene: TRBJ1-3
CDR3nt: TGTGCCAGCAGCGCCAACAGCCCGATCTCTGGAAACACCATATATTTT
CDR3aa: CASSANSPISGNTIYF

abundance: -
d_gene: -
v_gene: TRBV25-1
len: 11
j_gene: TRBJ2-7
CDR3nt: TGTGCCAGCTCCAGCTCCTACGAGCAGTACTTC
CDR3aa: CASSSSYEQYF

abundance: -
d_gene: TRBD1
v_gene: TRBV7-9
len: 13
j_gene: TRBJ1-1
CDR3nt: TGTGCCAGCAGCCTATCGGACAGGCCTCGCGCTTTCTTT
CDR3aa: CASSLSDRPRAFF

abundance: -
d_gene: -
v_gene: TRBV12-5
len: 13
j_gene: TRBJ1-5
CDR3nt: TGTGCTAGTGGGCGGGAGGCCTCCTTGCCCCAGCATTTT
CDR3aa: CASGREASLPQHF

abundance: few
d_gene: TRBD2
v_gene: TRBV5-1
len: 15
j_gene: TRBJ2-1
CDR3nt: TGCGCCAGCAGCTTGGTTAATGCGGGGGGGAATGAGCAGTTCTTC
CDR3aa: CASSLVNAGGNEQFF

abundance: -
d_gene: -
v_gene: TRBV15
len: 13
j_gene: TRBJ2-2
CDR3nt: TGTGCCACCAGCAGAGGGGGCGGCGGGGAGCTGTTTTTT
CDR3aa: CATSRGGGGELFF

abundance: -
d_gene: TRBD1
v_gene: TRBV30
len: 13
j_gene: TRBJ2-7
CDR3nt: TGTGCCTGGACTCAGGGGGCCCCCTACGAGCAGTACTTC
CDR3aa: CAWTQGAPYEQYF

abundance: -
d_gene: -
v_gene: TRBV28
len: 14
j_gene: TRBJ1-1
CDR3nt: TGTGCCAGCAGTTTTCAGGGGCTGAACACTGAAGCTTTCTTT
CDR3aa: CASSFQGLNTEAFF

abundance: -
d_gene: -
v_gene: TRBV28
len: 16
j_gene: TRBJ2-5
CDR3nt: TGTGCCAGCAGTTCCTTGGACAGTTATGCTGGGGAGACCCAGTACTTC
CDR3aa: CASSSLDSYAGETQYF

abundance: -
d_gene: -
v_gene: TRBV19
len: 13
j_gene: TRBJ1-3
CDR3nt: TGTGCCAGCCGGAGCTTGTCTGGAAACACCATATATTTT
CDR3aa: CASRSLSGNTIYF

abundance: -
d_gene: -
v_gene: TRBV7-9
len: 15
j_gene: TRBJ1-3
CDR3nt: TGTGCCAGCAGCTTAGTTCAGGGGCGTGGAAACACCATATATTTT
CDR3aa: CASSLVQGRGNTIYF

abundance: -
d_gene: TRBD1
v_gene: TRBV5-1
len: 14
j_gene: TRBJ1-1
CDR3nt: TGCGCCAGCAGCCTGACAGGGGGTAACACTGAAGCTTTCTTT
CDR3aa: CASSLTGGNTEAFF

abundance: -
d_gene: -
v_gene: TRBV18
len: 13
j_gene: TRBJ2-7
CDR3nt: TGTGCCAGCTCACAGGACCAGGGCTACGAGCAGTACTTC
CDR3aa: CASSQDQGYEQYF

abundance: -
d_gene: TRBD1
v_gene: TRBV3-1/TRBV3-2
len: 16
j_gene: TRBJ2-1
CDR3nt: TGTGCCAGCAGCCCCCGACAGGGTGGCTCCTACAATGAGCAGTTCTTC
CDR3aa: CASSPRQGGSYNEQFF

abundance: -
d_gene: TRBD1
v_gene: TRBV5-1
len: 14
j_gene: TRBJ2-7
CDR3nt: TGCGCCAGCAGGGCGGGACAGGGTCCCTACGAGCAGTACTTC
CDR3aa: CASRAGQGPYEQYF

abundance: -
d_gene: -
v_gene: TRBV27
len: 15
j_gene: TRBJ2-2
CDR3nt: TGTGCCAGCCACGCCGGGAGTGCGAACACCGGGGAGCTGTTTTTT
CDR3aa: CASHAGSANTGELFF

abundance: -
d_gene: TRBD1
v_gene: TRBV28
len: 15
j_gene: TRBJ1-5
CDR3nt: TGTGCCAGCAGAGCGGACAGGGGGCTCCATCAGCCCCAGCATTTT
CDR3aa: CASRADRGLHQPQHF

abundance: -
d_gene: TRBD1
v_gene: TRBV7-2
len: 15
j_gene: TRBJ1-5
CDR3nt: TGTGCCAGCAGCCAAACAGGGGGTGAAAATCAGCCCCAGCATTTT
CDR3aa: CASSQTGGENQPQHF

abundance: -
d_gene: TRBD1
v_gene: TRBV18
len: 16
j_gene: TRBJ1-1
CDR3nt: TGTGCCAGCTCACCCCTGAGGGACAGGGGGGGCACTGAAGCTTTCTTT
CDR3aa: CASSPLRDRGGTEAFF

abundance: few
d_gene: TRBD1
v_gene: TRBV2
len: 15
j_gene: TRBJ2-2
CDR3nt: TGTGCCAGCAGTCCCGGGACAGGTTACACCGGGGAGCTGTTTTTT
CDR3aa: CASSPGTGYTGELFF

abundance: -
d_gene: TRBD1
v_gene: TRBV11-2
len: 13
j_gene: TRBJ1-2
CDR3nt: TGTGCCAGCAGTTCAGGGGGCCACTATGGCTACACCTTC
CDR3aa: CASSSGGHYGYTF

abundance: -
d_gene: -
v_gene: TRBV5-1
len: 15
j_gene: TRBJ2-7
CDR3nt: TGCGCCAGCAGCTTGGCCCTAGGCAGAGACTACGAGCAGTACTTC
CDR3aa: CASSLALGRDYEQYF

abundance: -
d_gene: TRBD2
v_gene: TRBV6-5
len: 15
j_gene: TRBJ2-5
CDR3nt: TGTGCCAGCAGTCCTCCGGGACTAGCGGAAGAGACCCAGTACTTC
CDR3aa: CASSPPGLAEETQYF

abundance: -
d_gene: -
v_gene: TRBV6-2/TRBV6-3
len: 12
j_gene: TRBJ2-5
CDR3nt: TGTGCCAGCAGTCACGGAGGGGACACCCAGTACTTC
CDR3aa: CASSHGGDTQYF

abundance: -
d_gene: TRBD1
v_gene: TRBV24-1
len: 14
j_gene: TRBJ1-5
CDR3nt: TGTGCCACCAGTGATGGGACAGCTAATCAGCCCCAGCATTTT
CDR3aa: CATSDGTANQPQHF

abundance: -
d_gene: -
v_gene: TRBV1
len: 17
j_gene: TRBJ1-5
CDR3nt: TGCACCAGTCAACCGGGACAGGGTAGGGGGGCCAATCAGCCCCAGCATTTT
CDR3aa: CTSQPGQGRGANQPQHF

abundance: -
d_gene: -
v_gene: TRBV5-6
len: 15
j_gene: TRBJ2-7
CDR3nt: TGTGCCAGCAGCTCCTGGGCAGGATTCCCTTACGAGCAGTACTTC
CDR3aa: CASSSWAGFPYEQYF

abundance: -
d_gene: -
v_gene: TRBV5-1
len: 15
j_gene: TRBJ1-1
CDR3nt: TGCGCCAGCAGCGGAACTGGACAGAAGAACACTGAAGCTTTCTTT
CDR3aa: CASSGTGQKNTEAFF

abundance: -
d_gene: -
v_gene: TRBV27
len: 15
j_gene: TRBJ1-2
CDR3nt: TGTGCCAGCAGTTTATCAGGGGTTGGCCTCTATGGCTACACCTTC
CDR3aa: CASSLSGVGLYGYTF

abundance: -
d_gene: TRBD1
v_gene: TRBV19
len: 14
j_gene: TRBJ1-4
CDR3nt: TGTGCCAGCTCGCTTACAGGGGCACTCGAAAAACTGTTTTTT
CDR3aa: CASSLTGALEKLFF

abundance: many
d_gene: TRBD1
v_gene: TRBV5-1
len: 15
j_gene: TRBJ1-2
CDR3nt: TGCGCCAGCAGCCGGTTGACAGGGGGAAACTATGGCTACACCTTC
CDR3aa: CASSRLTGGNYGYTF

abundance: -
d_gene: -
v_gene: TRBV30
len: 15
j_gene: TRBJ1-5
CDR3nt: TGTGCCTGGAGTCCTGCGGGGGCGCGGAATCAGCCCCAGCATTTT
CDR3aa: CAWSPAGARNQPQHF

abundance: -
d_gene: TRBD1
v_gene: TRBV5-1
len: 19
j_gene: TRBJ2-7
CDR3nt: TGCGCCAGCAGCTTGCGTCCCGGGACAGGATTCTCGGACCGCTACGAGCAGTACTTC
CDR3aa: CASSLRPGTGFSDRYEQYF

abundance: once
d_gene: TRBD2
v_gene: TRBV19
len: 17
j_gene: TRBJ2-7
CDR3nt: TGTGCCAGTAGCGAAGGACTAGCCGGCGTCAGATACTACGAGCAGTACTTC
CDR3aa: CASSEGLAGVRYYEQYF

abundance: -
d_gene: TRBD1
v_gene: TRBV6-5
len: 15
j_gene: TRBJ2-2
CDR3nt: TGTGCCAGCAGAACCTGGGACAGGGGGAAAGGGGAGCTGTTTTTT
CDR3aa: CASRTWDRGKGELFF

abundance: -
d_gene: TRBD1
v_gene: TRBV9
len: 16
j_gene: TRBJ1-6
CDR3nt: TGTGCCAGCAGCGTAGACACAGGGGGGTCTAATTCACCCCTCCACTTT
CDR3aa: CASSVDTGGSNSPLHF

abundance: -
d_gene: TRBD2
v_gene: TRBV4-2
len: 16
j_gene: TRBJ2-1
CDR3nt: TGTGCCAGCAGCCGCGCTAGCGGGACCCCCAACAATGAGCAGTTCTTC
CDR3aa: CASSRASGTPNNEQFF

abundance: -
d_gene: TRBD2
v_gene: TRBV7-9
len: 13
j_gene: TRBJ2-5
CDR3nt: TGTGCCAGCAGCTTCGGGGGGACGGAGACCCAGTACTTC
CDR3aa: CASSFGGTETQYF

abundance: -
d_gene: -
v_gene: TRBV11-2
len: 14
j_gene: TRBJ2-1
CDR3nt: TGTGCCAGCAGCTTGAGAGCATCCTACAATGAGCAGTTCTTC
CDR3aa: CASSLRASYNEQFF